This TCR beta chain is drawn from a study of PD-1 blockade in classical Hodgkin lymphoma. The data were produced by immunoSEQ multiplex PCR, yet TCRdb's version contains in-frame clones alone and is incomplete. The sample has 84,000 or so clones; around nine tenths are singletons. CDR3 size: 12 residues. In germline, CDR1 is MNHNS, CDR2 SASEGT. Relapse after autologous stem cell transplantation occurred in every patient, and brentuximab vedotin exposure varied. Of note for this clone: One end of the junction fails to match germline, which may point to a read error.

The chain employs TRBV6-1 and TRBJ2-3; D gene uncertain. This specimen was peripheral blood mononuclear cells (PBMCs), taken before the second cycle of nivolumab. The receptor was isolated from a human donor with classical Hodgkin lymphoma. The DNA for the CDR3 is TGTGCCAGCAGTGATGTGGCCCCCTGGGTGCATTTT. It is translated as CASSDVAPWVHF.